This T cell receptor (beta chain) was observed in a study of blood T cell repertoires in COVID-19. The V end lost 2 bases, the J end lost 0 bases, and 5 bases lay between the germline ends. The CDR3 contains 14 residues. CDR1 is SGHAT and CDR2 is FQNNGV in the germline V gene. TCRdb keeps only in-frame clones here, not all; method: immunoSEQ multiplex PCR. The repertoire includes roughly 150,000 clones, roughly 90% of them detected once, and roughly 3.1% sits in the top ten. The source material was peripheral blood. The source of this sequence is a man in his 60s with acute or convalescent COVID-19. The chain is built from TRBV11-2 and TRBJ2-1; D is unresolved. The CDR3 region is CASSLKASYNEQFF. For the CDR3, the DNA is TGTGCCAGCAGCTTAAAAGCCTCCTACAATGAGCAGTTCTTC.